The present T cell receptor beta chain was sequenced within a study of blood T cell repertoires in COVID-19. Study context: Whether acute or convalescent, the COVID-19 samples came from the United States, Italy and Spain. T cells, B-cell-depleted T cells, or PBMCs supplied cDNA or gDNA.

This clone was detected once. Profiling relied on immunoSEQ multiplex PCR, and the TCRdb table lists in-frame clones only, not all of them. The sample yields 180,000 or so clones, approximately 90% seen once. The sample was peripheral blood. The sequence was obtained from a woman aged 25 to 39 with active or convalescent COVID-19.

The CDR3 nucleotides read TGCAGTGCTAGTCGTTCGGACAATAGCAATCAGCCCCAGCATTTT. Protein sequence: CSASRSDNSNQPQHF. J is TRBJ1-5 and V is TRBV20-1, with D possibly matching TRBD1 (5 bases). The V end lost 3 bases, the J end lost 0 bases, and 12 bases lay between the germline ends. Per the germline V gene, CDR1 is DFQATT and CDR2 is SNEGSKA (reference sequence). The CDR3 runs to 15 residues.